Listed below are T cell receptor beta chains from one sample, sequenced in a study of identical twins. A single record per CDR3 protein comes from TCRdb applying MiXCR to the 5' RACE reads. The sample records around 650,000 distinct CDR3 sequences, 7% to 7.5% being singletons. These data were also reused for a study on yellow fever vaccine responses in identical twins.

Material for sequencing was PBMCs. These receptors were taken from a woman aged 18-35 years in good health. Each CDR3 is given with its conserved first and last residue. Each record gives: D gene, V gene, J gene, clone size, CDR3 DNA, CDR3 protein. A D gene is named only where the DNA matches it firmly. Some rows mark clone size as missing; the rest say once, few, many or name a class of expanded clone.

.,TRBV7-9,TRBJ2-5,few,TGTGCCAGCAGCTTAGATGGCTCCCTAGGGACCCAGTACTTC,CASSLDGSLGTQYF
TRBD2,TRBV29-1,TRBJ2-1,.,TGCAGCGTTGAAGATTGGACTAGCCGTAATGAGCAGTTCTTC,CSVEDWTSRNEQFF
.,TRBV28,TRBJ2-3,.,TGTGCCAGCAGCCAATACGGGGGGCGGTGGGGGTATACGCAGTATTTT,CASSQYGGRWGYTQYF
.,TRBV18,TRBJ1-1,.,TGTGCCAGCTCACCGACAGTACCTGAAATGAACACTGAAGCTTTCTTT,CASSPTVPEMNTEAFF
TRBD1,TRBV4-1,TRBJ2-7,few,TGCGCCAGCACCTTAGAACGGGACAGGGGTTACGAGCAGTACTTC,CASTLERDRGYEQYF
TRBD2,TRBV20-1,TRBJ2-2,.,TGCAGTGCTAGAGACCTAGCGGGGGTTACCGGGGAGCTGTTTTTT,CSARDLAGVTGELFF
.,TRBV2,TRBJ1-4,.,TGTGCCAGCAGCCCCGCCACACGAGTGTCTGAAAAACTGTTTTTT,CASSPATRVSEKLFF
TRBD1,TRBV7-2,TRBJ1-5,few,TGTGCCAGCAGCTTAAGGGGGCTAGACAATCAGCCCCAGCATTTT,CASSLRGLDNQPQHF
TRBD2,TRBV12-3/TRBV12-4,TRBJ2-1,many,TGTGCCAGCAGTTCGACTAGCGGGAGAGCGGGTGAGCAGTTCTTC,CASSSTSGRAGEQFF
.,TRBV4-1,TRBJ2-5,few,TGCGCCAGCAGCCGGGGGATGCCCCAAGAGACCCAGTACTTC,CASSRGMPQETQYF
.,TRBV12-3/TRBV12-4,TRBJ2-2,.,TGTGCCAGCAGTTGGGACCGCACCGGGGAGCTGTTTTTT,CASSWDRTGELFF
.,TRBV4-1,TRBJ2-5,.,TGCGCCAGCAGCCAAAATAGGGCGGGAAAAACGGGGGAGACCCAGTACTTC,CASSQNRAGKTGETQYF
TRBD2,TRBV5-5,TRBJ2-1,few,TGTGCCAGCAGCTTGTGGACTAGTTCTTACAATGAGCAGTTCTTC,CASSLWTSSYNEQFF
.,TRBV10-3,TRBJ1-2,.,TGTGCCATCAGTGAGTCGGCCGCGAGCTACACCTTC,CAISESAASYTF
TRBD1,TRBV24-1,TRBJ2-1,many,TGTGCCACCAGTGATAAATTTGGGACAGGGGTGGGCTCCTACAATGAGCAGTTCTTC,CATSDKFGTGVGSYNEQFF
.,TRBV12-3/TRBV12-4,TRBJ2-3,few,TGTGCCAGCAGTTTGAGTGTTAGCGGCACAGATACGCAGTATTTT,CASSLSVSGTDTQYF
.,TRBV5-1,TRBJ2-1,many,TGCGCCAGCAGCTTGGTGGCCGAAATCTACAATGAGCAGTTCTTC,CASSLVAEIYNEQFF
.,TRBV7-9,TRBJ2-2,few,TGTGCCAGCAGCTCTCCTAGCAGGACCGGGGAGCTGTTTTTT,CASSSPSRTGELFF
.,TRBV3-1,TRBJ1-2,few,TGTGCCAGCAACCCGGGACGGCACTATGGCTACACCTTC,CASNPGRHYGYTF
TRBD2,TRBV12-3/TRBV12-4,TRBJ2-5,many,TGTGCCAGCAGACTAGCGGGGATCCAAGAGACCCAGTACTTC,CASRLAGIQETQYF
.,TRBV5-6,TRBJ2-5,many,TGTGCCAGCAGCTTGGATCTCTCGGAGACCCAGTACTTC,CASSLDLSETQYF
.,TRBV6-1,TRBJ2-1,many,.,CATTGVGRGSNWPFF
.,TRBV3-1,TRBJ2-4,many,TGTGCCAGCAGCCAAGTGTTGACTACCTCAAAAAACATTCAGTACTTC,CASSQVLTTSKNIQYF
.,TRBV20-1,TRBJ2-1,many,TGCAGTGCCGAGGGGGGACTCTCTTACAATGAGCAGTTCTTC,CSAEGGLSYNEQFF
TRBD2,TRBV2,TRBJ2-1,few,TGTGCCAGCACCCCGGCTAGCGGCTACAATGAGCAGTTCTTC,CASTPASGYNEQFF
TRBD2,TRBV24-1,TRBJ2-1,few,TGTGCCACCAGTGATCACACCGGGACTAGCGGCAATGAGCAGTTCTTC,CATSDHTGTSGNEQFF